This T cell receptor (beta chain) was profiled in a study of OX40 agonist ivuxolimab in advanced cancers. Concerning the study at large: Ivuxolimab was a fully human IgG2 agonistic monoclonal antibody targeting the costimulatory receptor OX40 (CD134). Intravenous ivuxolimab was administered to patients every 2 weeks at six dose levels: 0.01, 0.1, 0.3, 1.5, 3 and 10 mg/kg. Of the approximately 50 dose-escalation patients, hepatocellular carcinoma was present in about 20, melanoma in approximately 15, renal cell carcinoma in 9 and head and neck cancer in 9. In the dose-escalation cohort, 65% to 85% of patients were male, and the mean age was around 60 years with a range of roughly 23 to 79. Prior anti-PD-1, anti-PD-L1 or anti-CTLA-4 therapy was permitted, and checkpoint inhibitors had been received by roughly 42% of dose-escalation patients. Partial responses occurred in three dose-escalation patients: two with cutaneous melanoma and one with hepatocellular carcinoma. Peripheral TCRbeta sequencing aimed to test whether ivuxolimab altered TCR sequence diversity and caused clonal T-cell expansion. The monotherapy dose-escalation portion (N of about 57 patients) of the phase I ivuxolimab trial is reported in the paper.

In the case of this clone: Which antigen it targets is not known. One base away there is no much larger clone; base qualities are not given.

Here is what the overall study found, with its caveats: At doses of 0.1 to 3.0 mg/kg, clonal expansion of both CD4+ and CD8+ blood T cells was observed from baseline to week 6. After ivuxolimab, CD8+ T cells had more expanded clones than CD4+ T cells on average. Low levels of normalized T-cell clonal expansion were also shown by some nonresponding patients. Antigen specificity was not determined for the clonally expanded peripheral T cells. In the 0.1-3.0 mg/kg groups, partial responders were among the patients with the lowest normalized peripheral clonal expansion, particularly in CD8+ T cells.

Genomic DNA was extracted from sorted cells for sequencing of the TCRbeta CDR3 region. TCRbeta CDR3 regions were sequenced using the immunoSEQ Assay. TCRdb retrieved this table from immuneACCESS and kept in-frame rearrangements only. Not all clones are present; in checked studies, unresolved V genes account for under half, and no reason is known for the remainder. The sample table holds almost 90,000 clones, of which roughly 91% were seen once. Jointly, the top ten make up around 0.71% of the sample. The trial excluded patients who had a history of autoimmune disease or were on systemic immunosuppression. Peripheral blood for TCR sequencing was drawn from every dose cohort at baseline, at cycle 4 day 1 and at cycle 7 day 1. The samples were taken from a phase I, first-in-human, multicenter, open-label dose-escalation trial of ivuxolimab. The trial enrolled adults with locally advanced or metastatic head and neck squamous cell, hepatocellular, melanoma or renal cell carcinoma. Before TCR sequencing, CD4+ and CD8+ T cells were separately sorted from peripheral blood.

Sequenced material: CD4+ or CD8+ T cells sorted from blood, taken in a trial of the OX40 agonist ivuxolimab. This sequence originates from an adult with an advanced solid tumor such as melanoma, head and neck, liver or kidney cancer.

For the CDR3, the sequence is CAISYGTTTINTGELFF. The nucleotide sequence reads as follows: TGTGCCATCAGTTACGGGACTACAACCATAAACACCGGGGAGCTGTTTTTT. The chain uses TRBV10-3 and TRBJ2-2; TRBD2 aligns with 7 central bases. The CDR3 numbers 17 residues from cysteine through phenylalanine. Just CDR3 DNA is preserved here, 51 bases in frame from base 1. The V end gives up 5 bases and the J end 2 bases, leaving 11 bases in the junction not matched to a gene. Reading the germline V gene gives CDR1 ENHRY and CDR2 SYGVKD.